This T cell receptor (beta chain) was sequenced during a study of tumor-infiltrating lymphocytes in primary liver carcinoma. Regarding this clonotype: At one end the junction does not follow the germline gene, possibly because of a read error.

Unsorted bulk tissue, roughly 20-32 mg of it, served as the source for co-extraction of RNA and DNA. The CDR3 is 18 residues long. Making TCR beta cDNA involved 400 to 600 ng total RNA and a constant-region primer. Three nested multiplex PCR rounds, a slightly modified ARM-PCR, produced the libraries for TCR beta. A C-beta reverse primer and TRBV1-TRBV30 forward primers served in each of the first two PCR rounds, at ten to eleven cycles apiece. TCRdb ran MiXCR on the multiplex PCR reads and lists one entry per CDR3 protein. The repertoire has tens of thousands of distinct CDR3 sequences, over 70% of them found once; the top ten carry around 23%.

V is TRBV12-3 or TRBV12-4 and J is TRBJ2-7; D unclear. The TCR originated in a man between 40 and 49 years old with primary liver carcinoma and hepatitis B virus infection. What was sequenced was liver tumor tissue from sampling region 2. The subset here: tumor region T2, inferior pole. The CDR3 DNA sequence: TGTGCCAACAGTCCGTTGCTCGGGTCGGGCGGTATGGCCTACGAGCAGTACTTC. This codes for CANSPLLGSGGMAYEQYF.